The sequence of this TCR beta chain was determined in a study of T cells expressing NK-cell markers. At the level of the study: Repertoires of TCR beta were obtained from T cells sorted as CD3+CD56+NKG2C+, CD3+CD56+NKG2C- and CD3+CD56-NKG2C+.

The CDR3 is made up of 11 amino acids. TCRdb reprocessed the 5' RACE reads and reports one entry per CDR3 protein, with no DNA. This table lists about 450,000 distinct CDR3 sequences. This TCR derives from a woman aged 18 to 75 in good health. V and J are TRBV12-3 or TRBV12-4 and TRBJ2-3. Sequencing was carried out using blood T cells: a sorted CD56 or NKG2C T cell subset, CD4+ or CD8+ T cells, or bulk PBMC T cells (not recorded which). The CDR3 here is CASSSYDTQYF.